Below, 24 T cell receptor beta chains from the same sample are listed, as sequenced in a study of blood T cell repertoires in COVID-19. The table came from immunoSEQ multiplex PCR; TCRdb's copy has only in-frame clones and leaves some out. The top ten hold 2.6% of the sample, which has approximately 320,000 clones, about 92% seen once. The material sequenced was PBMCs or T cells enriched from blood (not recorded which). The source is a man in his sixties who had recovered from COVID-19.

The chain carries TRBV4-2 and TRBJ1-2; 7 bases line up with TRBD1. Germline CDR1 is LGHNA and CDR2 is YNFKEQ. Trimming removed 4 bases from V and 6 bases from J; junction bases left unmatched: 11. This CDR3 has 15 residues. CDR3 sequence (DNA): TGTGCCAGCAGCCCGGTGGGACAGCTGTTAGATGGCTACACCTTC. Protein sequence: CASSPVGQLLDGYTF.

A word on this clone: Other DNA sequences in this sample translate to the same CDR3. The chain carries TRBV3-1 (or the pseudogene TRBV3-2) and TRBJ1-1; D perhaps matches TRBD1 (5 bases). The germline V and J ends were trimmed by 4 bases and 4 bases, with 10 bases remaining between them. CDR1 and CDR2 (germline): LGHDT, YNNKEL (reference sequence). The CDR3 is made up of 13 amino acids. The CDR3 nucleotides are TGTGCCAGCAGCCTGGTGGGGGGCACTGAAGCTTTCTTT. Protein product: CASSLVGGTEAFF.

The J gene is TRBJ2-7, the V gene TRBV7-9, with D possibly being TRBD1 (6 bases). Trimming took off 6 bases at V and 5 bases at J, with 11 bases between the two ends. The CDR3 contains 12 residues. Germline V gives CDR1 SEHNR, CDR2 FQNEAQ (reference sequence). The CDR3 DNA sequence: TGTGCCAGCAGATACTACAGGGACGAGCAGTACTTC. Amino acid sequence: CASRYYRDEQYF.

This sequence joins TRBV5-1 and TRBJ2-3, with TRBD2 identical over 16 bases. The germline V gene encodes CDR1 SGHRS and CDR2 YFSETQ. J lost 8 bases, V lost 4 bases, and 7 bases had no gene match. This CDR3 spans 16 amino acids. CDR3: CASSTAGTSGGGTQYF. CDR3 in DNA: TGCGCCAGCAGCACCGCCGGGACTAGCGGGGGGGGTACGCAGTATTTT.

The chain uses TRBV6-5 and TRBJ2-1, with D tentatively TRBD2 (7 bases). The germline V and J ends were trimmed by 7 bases and 8 bases, with 21 bases remaining between them. Germline values: CDR1 MNHEY, CDR2 SVGAGI. The CDR3 extends over 15 amino acids. As DNA, the CDR3 is TGTGCCAGCACCGCCGGGTTTGCGGGGGCACATGAGCAGTTCTTC. It translates to CASTAGFAGAHEQFF.

V and J are TRBV24-1 and TRBJ2-3, with 10 bases aligning to TRBD2. This CDR3 has 17 amino acids. The V segment lost 3 bases and the J segment 5 bases; nucleotides outside the gene matches: 10. Per the germline V gene, CDR1 is KGHDR and CDR2 is SFDVKD. The CDR3 sequence: CATSDRPTSGVRDTQYF. In DNA form, the CDR3 reads TGTGCCACCAGTGATCGACCCACTAGCGGGGTGAGAGATACGCAGTATTTT.

The sample holds one count of this clone. V is TRBV7-9 and J is TRBJ2-7, with D possibly matching TRBD2 (5 bases). Germline V gene sequence: CDR1 SEHNR, CDR2 FQNEAQ (reference sequence). This CDR3 region has 14 residues. V was cut by 3 bases and J by 6 bases, with 15 bases left in between. The CDR3 sequence is CASSLASLLSEQYF. In DNA form, the CDR3 reads TGTGCCAGCAGCTTGGCTAGCTTACTCTCCGAGCAGTACTTC.

The chain carries TRBV5-6 and TRBJ1-2; maybe TRBD1 (6 bases). The CDR3 consists of 14 residues. Trimming took off 1 base at V and 0 bases at J, with 7 bases between the two ends. CDR1 and CDR2 (germline): SGHDT, YYEEEE. CDR3 bases: TGTGCCAGCAGCTTGACAGGGTCTAACTATGGCTACACCTTC. The encoded protein is CASSLTGSNYGYTF.

This clone was observed once. The chain employs TRBV28 and TRBJ1-6; perhaps TRBD1 as D (6 bases). The CDR3 spans 12 residues. Germline V gene data show CDR1 as MDHEN and CDR2 as SYDVKM. V was cut by 9 bases and J by 5 bases, with 8 bases left in between. In DNA form, the CDR3 reads TGTGCCAGTCGGGACAATAATTCACCCCTCCACTTT. Translated: CASRDNNSPLHF.

This clone came up once. The CDR3 loop is CASRPGGGAGDTEAFF. In DNA, the CDR3 is TGCGCCAGCAGACCGGGTGGAGGAGCCGGGGACACTGAAGCTTTCTTT. The chain uses TRBV5-1 and TRBJ1-1; D gene ambiguous. In germline, CDR1 is SGHRS, CDR2 YFSETQ. V was shortened by 5 bases and J by 3 bases, with 20 bases between the two germline ends. The CDR3 spans 16 residues.

This chain joins TRBV18 and TRBJ1-6; the D gene is possibly TRBD1 (6 bases). Germline V lookup: CDR1 KGHSH, CDR2 LQKENI. The ends were cut back, 3 bases at V and 9 bases at J, with 9 bases in the middle. The CDR3 loop spans 13 amino acids. This CDR3 is CASSPSRGSPLHF. CDR3 DNA sequence: TGTGCCAGCTCACCCTCCAGGGGTTCACCCCTCCACTTT.

The chain is built from TRBV21-1 and TRBJ2-1; the listed D gene, TRBD2, was not tested against the DNA. TRBV21-1 is classified as a pseudogene. The CDR3 contains 11 residues. CDR3 in DNA: TGTGCCACCGAGCCTCGGGGTGAGCAGTTCTTC. Residues: CATEPRGEQFF.

The rearrangement joins TRBV5-1 to TRBJ2-1, with TRBD2 identical over 11 bases. The CDR3 totals 14 residues. With 5 bases clipped from V and 7 bases from J, the junction kept 5 bases outside the gene matches. The germline CDR1 and CDR2 sequences are SGHRS and YFSETQ. CDR3 sequence reads: CASRLAGGENEQFF. As DNA, the CDR3 is TGCGCCAGCAGGCTAGCGGGAGGAGAGAATGAGCAGTTCTTC.

The chain has TRBV7-8 and TRBJ2-5; no clear D. V gave up 5 bases and J gave up 5 bases, with 15 bases separating them. The germline V gene encodes CDR1 SGHVS and CDR2 FQNEAQ. The CDR3 runs to 14 residues. The CDR3 reads CASSRREVYETQYF. The CDR3 nucleotides are TGTGCCAGCAGCCGCCGTGAGGTCTATGAGACCCAGTACTTC.

V is TRBV5-1 and J is TRBJ2-3; perhaps TRBD2 as D (6 bases). CDR1 and CDR2 (germline): SGHRS, YFSETQ. Trimming pared 6 bases from V and 0 bases from J, leaving 14 bases between. The CDR3 sequence is 15 residues long. The CDR3: CASTRDFPSTDTQYF. Here the CDR3 DNA reads TGCGCCAGCACCCGGGACTTCCCTAGCACAGATACGCAGTATTTT. Together with reference TRBV5-1 and TRBJ2-3, the CDR3 gives the full variable domain: KAGVTQTPRYLIKTRGQQVTLSCSPISGHRSVSWYQQTPGQGLQFLFEYFSETQRNKGNFPGRFSGRQFSNSRSEMNVSTLELGDSALYLCASTRDFPSTDTQYFGPGTRLTVL.

The CDR3 nucleotides are TGCGCCAGCAGCTATGGACAGAAGAACACTGAAGCTTTCTTT. It specifies CASSYGQKNTEAFF. The chain links TRBV5-1 to TRBJ1-1; D might be TRBD1 (6 bases). CDR3 size: 14 residues. The V gene lost 3 bases and the J gene lost 1 base, with 10 bases spanning the gap. Per the germline V gene, CDR1 is SGHRS and CDR2 is YFSETQ.

The rearrangement uses TRBV7-8 and TRBJ1-1, with TRBD1 as a possible D gene (5 bases). The CDR3 extends over 14 amino acids. V was pared by 0 bases and J by 4 bases, with 9 bases between. The germline V gene has CDR1 SGHVS and CDR2 FQNEAQ. This chain's CDR3 is CASSLALGGTEAFF. The DNA for the CDR3 is TGTGCCAGCAGCTTAGCGCTGGGGGGCACTGAAGCTTTCTTT.

V gene TRBV29-1 combines with J gene TRBJ1-2, with D possibly TRBD1 on 6 matching bases. The V end was cut by 3 bases, the J end by 8 bases, with 16 bases between. This CDR3 has 13 amino acids. The germline CDR1 and CDR2 sequences are SQVTM and ANQGSEA. This chain's CDR3 is CSVEPDRPGGYTF. The CDR3 DNA reads as TGCAGCGTTGAGCCAGACAGGCCCGGGGGCTACACCTTC.

The chain employs TRBV11-3 and TRBJ1-1, with D hard to call. The CDR3 consists of 13 residues. Trimming removed 2 bases from V and 4 bases from J, with 8 bases in between. Germline V gene lookup returns CDR1 SGHNT and CDR2 YENEEA. In nucleotides, the CDR3 is TGTGCCAGCAGCTTAACAAAGTTCACTGAAGCTTTCTTT. Translating it yields CASSLTKFTEAFF. Looking up the rest from reference TRBV11-3 and TRBJ1-1 gives the full variable domain: EAGVVQSPRYKIIEKKQPVAFWCNPISGHNTLYWYLQNLGQGPELLIRYENEEAVDDSQLPKDRFSAERLKGVDSTLKIQPAELGDSAVYLCASSLTKFTEAFFGQGTRLTVV.

J is TRBJ1-6 and V is TRBV7-9, with D possibly being TRBD1 (5 bases). V was pared by 0 bases and J by 9 bases, with 9 bases between. CDR1 SEHNR and CDR2 FQNEAQ come from the germline V gene (reference sequence). The CDR3 has 14 amino acids. The CDR3 sequence: CASSLARGISPLHF. CDR3 bases: TGTGCCAGCAGCTTAGCGCGGGGGATTTCACCCCTCCACTTT. The variable domain in full, completed from reference TRBV7-9 and TRBJ1-6, reads DTGVSQNPRHKITKRGQNVTFRCDPISEHNRLYWYRQTLGQGPEFLTYFQNEAQLEKSRLLSDRFSAERPKGSFSTLEIQRTEQGDSAMYLCASSLARGISPLHFGNGTRLTVT.

Written as DNA, the CDR3 is TGTGCCAGCAGGAGGGGGACAGGCGACTACGAGCAGTACTTC. Translation: CASRRGTGDYEQYF. The genes are TRBV27 and TRBJ2-7; 8 nucleotides match TRBD1. CDR3 length: 14 amino acids. The J segment lost 3 bases and the V segment lost 6 bases, leaving 7 bases of the junction unmatched. The germline CDR1 and CDR2 sequences are MNHEY and SMNVEV (reference sequence).

This chain links TRBV7-8 with TRBJ1-6, with D tentatively TRBD1 (6 bases). This CDR3 contains 18 residues. Trimming removed 3 bases from V and 0 bases from J, with 15 bases in between. CDR1 and CDR2 from the germline V gene are SGHVS and FQNEAQ. Here the CDR3 reads CASSLPGHKSSYNSPLHF. CDR3 DNA: TGTGCCAGCAGCTTGCCGGGACACAAAAGCTCCTATAATTCACCCCTCCACTTT. Supplemented by reference TRBV7-8 and TRBJ1-6, the full variable domain reads GAGVSQSPRYKVAKRGQDVALRCDPISGHVSLFWYQQALGQGPEFLTYFQNEAQLDKSGLPSDRFFAERPEGSVSTLKIQRTQQEDSAVYLCASSLPGHKSSYNSPLHFGNGTRLTVT.

The CDR3 sequence: CASSPAGTGGGKLFF. Written as DNA, the CDR3 is TGTGCCAGCAGCCCAGCCGGGACAGGGGGCGGAAAACTGTTTTTT. The chain links TRBV7-3 to TRBJ1-4; 12 positions agree with TRBD1. Germline CDR1 and CDR2: SGHTA and FQGTGA. This CDR3 spans 15 amino acids. V trimming: 5 bases; J trimming: 10 bases; junction bases outside the gene matches: 8.

The chain is built from TRBV30 and TRBJ1-4, with 8 positions matching TRBD1. This CDR3 contains 16 residues. CDR1 is GTSNPN and CDR2 is SVGIG in the germline V gene (reference sequence). V trimming: 3 bases; J trimming: 3 bases; junction bases outside the gene matches: 9. DNA for the CDR3: TGTGCCTGGAGCCAGGGGGCATCTCTATCTAATGAAAAACTGTTTTTT. Translating it yields CAWSQGASLSNEKLFF.